These 8 T cell receptor beta chains were sequenced from one sample in a study of T cell repertoires in ileal Crohn's disease. The repertoire was sequenced with immunoSEQ multiplex PCR; TCRdb's copy has only in-frame clones and lacks some. The sample shows roughly 3,500 clones, 78% of them seen only once. Before sorting, lamina propria lymphocytes were separated from surgical specimens by density gradient. Sequenced: CD4+ T cells sorted from the ileum. These receptors came from an adult with Crohn's disease.

The V call is TRBV7-2, the J call TRBJ2-7; 11 bases agree with TRBD2. Trimming removed 5 bases from V and 3 bases from J; junction bases left unmatched: 3. This CDR3 is built from 14 residues. Germline CDR1 and CDR2: SGHTA and FQGNSA. The CDR3: CASSTGTSGYEQYF. CDR3 coding DNA: TGTGCCAGCAGCACAGGGACTAGCGGCTACGAGCAGTACTTC.

The rearrangement uses TRBV7-3 and TRBJ2-2; D perhaps matches TRBD1 (6 bases). CDR3 length: 16 amino acids. Germline-derived CDR1 and CDR2 are SGHTA and FQGTGA. Trimming removed 5 bases at V and 0 bases at J, with 13 bases between. Here the CDR3 reads CASSLGTPANTGELFF. CDR3 in DNA: TGTGCCAGCAGCCTCGGGACACCCGCGAACACCGGGGAGCTGTTTTTT.

This clone came up a few times. The rearrangement links TRBV7-3 to TRBJ1-1, with 7 bases matching TRBD1. The V and J ends lost 1 base and 7 bases, in that order; junction bases with no gene match: 9. Germline V gives CDR1 SGHTA, CDR2 FQGTGA. This CDR3 region has 15 residues. The CDR3 sequence is CASSLRGRGSDEAFF. The CDR3 coding sequence is TGTGCCAGCAGCTTAAGGGGCAGGGGGTCTGATGAAGCTTTCTTT.

DNA of the CDR3: TGCAGCGTTGAAACAGGCCCCCAAGAGACCCAGTACTTC. Translated, it gives CSVETGPQETQYF. The chain employs TRBV29-1 and TRBJ2-5, with D possibly TRBD1 on 5 matching bases. This CDR3 has 13 residues. Trimming pared 2 bases from V and 1 base from J, leaving 8 bases between. In germline, CDR1 is SQVTM, CDR2 ANQGSEA.

V gene TRBV6-5 combines with J gene TRBJ1-1; 10 nucleotides agree with TRBD1. This CDR3 region has 15 residues. V lost 2 bases and J lost 11; bases outside the gene matches: 11. Germline lookup yields CDR1 MNHEY and CDR2 SVGAGI. The CDR3: CASSYQTGGAGRAFF. The CDR3 region has the DNA TGTGCCAGCAGTTACCAGACAGGGGGCGCCGGACGGGCTTTCTTT.

The chain is built from TRBV5-1 and TRBJ1-2, with 7 positions matching TRBD1. CDR1 is SGHRS and CDR2 is YFSETQ in the germline V gene. The ends lost 4 bases at V and 5 bases at J; junction bases unmatched: 8. This CDR3 contains 14 residues. CDR3 DNA: TGCGCCAGCAGCCCCGCAGGGGGAGATTATGGCTACACCTTC. Amino acids: CASSPAGGDYGYTF.

The CDR3 DNA sequence: TGCGCCAGCAGACAATCCGGGACGAACACCGGGGAGCTGTTTTTT. It yields the protein CASRQSGTNTGELFF. The chain employs TRBV4-1 and TRBJ2-2, with D perhaps TRBD2 (5 bases). CDR1 and CDR2 from the germline V gene are MGHRA and YSYEKL. The CDR3 runs to 15 residues. Trimming took 6 bases from V and 0 from J, leaving 11 bases between them.

The chain uses TRBV7-2 and TRBJ2-7, with 9 bases matching TRBD1. V lost 5 bases to trimming and J lost 3 bases; unmatched junction nucleotides: 5. CDR1 SGHTA and CDR2 FQGNSA come from the germline V gene. There are 14 residues in the CDR3. CDR3 in amino acids: CASSTDRGHYEQYF. CDR3 bases: TGTGCCAGCAGCACGGACAGGGGCCACTACGAGCAGTACTTC.